This TCR beta chain was sequenced for a study of cytomegalovirus exposure and HLA in healthy donors. The study, taken as a whole, reports: Trimming of TCR beta V- and J-genes showed a link, identified in a later analysis, to a missense DCLRE1C variant.

PCR primers comprised 60 Vbeta and 13 Jbeta primers. Study processing details: As a later analysis found, there were 78 million or so unique TCR beta chains, of which roughly 11 million were shared. Assay: immunoSEQ multiplex PCR; the TCRdb copy retains only in-frame clones and omits some. D and trimming come from the DNA, and the V and J calls and clone size come from that table. The table has under 200,000 clones, about 13% seen once; the top ten hold roughly 7.7%. About this clone: Its matching antigen is unknown.

Trimming stripped 5 bases from V and 0 bases from J, with 10 bases between. Germline V gene data show CDR1 as SNHLY and CDR2 as FYNNEI. The length of the CDR3 is 14 residues. This receptor was taken from a man aged 45-65 years in good health and CMV-seropositive. The chain has TRBV2 and TRBJ1-2; the D is unclear. Specimen: PBMCs. In nucleotides, the CDR3 is TGTGCCAGCAGTCCCGGGTCCACTAACTATGGCTACACCTTC. It specifies CASSPGSTNYGYTF.